A single sample is the source of the 19 T cell receptor beta chains below, sequenced in a study of T cell responses to AZD1222 COVID-19 vaccine. This table comes from immunoSEQ multiplex PCR, and its TCRdb copy is limited to in-frame clones, with some not included. There are 150,000 to 200,000 clones in the sample; around 94% occur only once, and about 0.6% lies in the top ten. The starting material was peripheral blood, obtained on day 0 of AZD1222 vaccination. All receptors come from an adult in good health.

This sequence joins TRBV11-2 and TRBJ1-5; D not resolved. The CDR3 totals 13 residues. V dropped 5 bases and J dropped 2 bases, with 7 bases sitting between them. In germline, CDR1 is SGHAT, CDR2 FQNNGV. The CDR3 nucleotides are TGTGCCAGCAGCCAGGTTGGCAATCAGCCCCAGCATTTT. Its protein product is CASSQVGNQPQHF.

The chain employs TRBV14 and TRBJ2-7, with D perhaps TRBD1 or TRBD2 (5 bases each). The CDR3 contains 14 residues. The germline V gene has CDR1 SGHDN and CDR2 FVKESK. The ends were cut back, 4 bases at V and 3 bases at J, with 13 bases in the middle. CDR3 nucleotide sequence: TGTGCCAGCAGCCTCCGGGACGGATTCTACGAGCAGTACTTC. Amino acids: CASSLRDGFYEQYF.

The chain is built from TRBV24-1 and TRBJ1-1, with D uncertain. This CDR3 region has 13 residues. Germline-derived CDR1 and CDR2 are KGHDR and SFDVKD. The ends were cut back, 4 bases at V and 4 bases at J, with 9 bases in the middle. CDR3 DNA sequence: TGTGCCACCAGTGACCCCGGAGTCACTGAAGCTTTCTTT. It encodes CATSDPGVTEAFF.

J is TRBJ1-3 and V is TRBV6-5; unclear D gene. Trimming removed 0 bases from V and 0 bases from J, with 9 bases in between. The length of the CDR3 is 16 residues. Germline V gene lookup returns CDR1 MNHEY and CDR2 SVGAGI. CDR3 DNA: TGTGCCAGCAGTTACTCTCGCTACTTCTCTGGAAACACCATATATTTT. It specifies CASSYSRYFSGNTIYF.

This clone was observed once. The V and J genes are TRBV7-8 and TRBJ1-5; D not resolved. The germline V gene has CDR1 SGHVS and CDR2 FQNEAQ. The CDR3 has 13 amino acids. V was trimmed by 1 base and J by 6 bases, leaving 7 bases between them. CDR3 region: CASSLVSGQPQHF. CDR3 sequence (DNA): TGTGCCAGCAGCTTAGTGTCAGGTCAGCCCCAGCATTTT.

The count of this clone is one. This chain uses TRBV7-9 with TRBJ1-5; D ambiguous. The CDR3 is 14 residues long. Trimming took 1 base from V and 4 from J, leaving 8 bases between them. Per germline, CDR1 SEHNR and CDR2 FQNEAQ (reference sequence). The DNA for the CDR3 is TGTGCCAGCAGCTTAGAAGGAAAAAATCAGCCCCAGCATTTT. This translates into CASSLEGKNQPQHF.

The chain is built from TRBV6-5 and TRBJ1-2, with TRBD1 matching 7 bases. Germline lookup yields CDR1 MNHEY and CDR2 SVGAGI. This CDR3 contains 14 residues. V lost 6 bases to trimming and J lost 3 bases; unmatched junction nucleotides: 7. The CDR3: CASRSTGRYYGYTF. CDR3 DNA: TGTGCCAGCAGGTCGACAGGGAGATACTATGGCTACACCTTC.

The CDR3 DNA sequence: TGTGCCACCAGTGATTCGGGGGGGACTAGCAGTTCCTACGAGCAGTACTTC. This gives the protein CATSDSGGTSSSYEQYF. This chain links TRBV24-1 with TRBJ2-7, with TRBD2 matching 9 bases. This CDR3 region has 17 residues. CDR1 KGHDR and CDR2 SFDVKD come from the germline V gene. V shed 2 bases, J shed 1 base, and the junction held 8 bases outside the gene matches.

V and J are TRBV4-1 and TRBJ1-4; D unclear. The V end lost 0 bases, the J end lost 5 bases, and 13 bases lay between the germline ends. The germline V gene encodes CDR1 MGHRA and CDR2 YSYEKL. This CDR3 contains 16 residues. CDR3 nucleotide sequence: TGCGCCAGCAGCCAAGATACCTCCCGGCGGAATGAAAAACTGTTTTTT. Its translation: CASSQDTSRRNEKLFF.

The chain recombines TRBV11-2 with TRBJ1-5; TRBD1 might be the D (5 bases). There are 15 residues in the CDR3. Germline CDR1 reads SGHAT; CDR2 reads FQNNGV. V was clipped by 3 bases and J by 0 bases, with 9 bases between them. The CDR3 bases are TGTGCCAGCAGCTTGGGGGTGAATAGCAATCAGCCCCAGCATTTT. Translated, it gives CASSLGVNSNQPQHF.

V usage is TRBV9 and J usage is TRBJ1-3, with D uncertain. The CDR3 loop spans 16 amino acids. V lost 0 bases, J lost 3 bases, and 13 bases lay in between. Germline V lookup: CDR1 SGDLS, CDR2 YYNGEE. The CDR3: CASSVDRESGGNTIYF. CDR3 DNA: TGTGCCAGCAGCGTAGACCGGGAGAGTGGTGGAAACACCATATATTTT.

This clone was seen once. The V gene is TRBV4-1, the J gene TRBJ2-1; tentative D call: TRBD2 (6 bases). The germline V and J ends were trimmed by 3 bases and 4 bases, with 16 bases remaining between them. CDR3 size: 16 residues. CDR1 MGHRA and CDR2 YSYEKL come from the germline V gene. The CDR3 DNA reads TGCGCCAGCAGCCATCTCGGGACTTCCACTTACAATGAGCAGTTCTTC. Amino acids: CASSHLGTSTYNEQFF.

The V gene is TRBV7-9, the J gene TRBJ2-4; D is perhaps TRBD2 (6 bases). Germline lookup yields CDR1 SEHNR and CDR2 FQNEAQ (reference sequence). The CDR3 spans 14 residues. V was trimmed by 1 base and J by 6 bases, leaving 10 bases between them. In nucleotides, the CDR3 is TGTGCCAGCAGCTTAGGGGGGGATATAAACATTCAGTACTTC. The encoded protein is CASSLGGDINIQYF.

V and J are TRBV6-1 and TRBJ1-2, with no clear D. Germline V gene lookup returns CDR1 MNHNS and CDR2 SASEGT. This CDR3 comprises 16 residues. Trimming left V 2 bases short and J 4 bases short, with 17 bases between. The CDR3, as DNA: TGTGCCAGCAGTGAAATCCCACAGTGGACCGCCTATGGCTACACCTTC. Its protein product is CASSEIPQWTAYGYTF.

The V gene is TRBV29-1, the J gene TRBJ1-1; D is unresolved. CDR1 is SQVTM and CDR2 is ANQGSEA in the germline V gene. The CDR3 is 12 amino acids. The V end was cut by 4 bases, the J end by 3 bases, with 9 bases between. Here the CDR3 reads CSVGETHTEAFF. CDR3 bases: TGCAGCGTTGGGGAGACCCACACTGAAGCTTTCTTT.

The chain employs TRBV3-1 (or the pseudogene TRBV3-2) and TRBJ1-2; 10 nucleotides agree with TRBD1. V gave up 0 bases and J gave up 7 bases; unmatched junction bases: 5. This CDR3 is built from 15 residues. Looked up from germline, CDR1 is LGHDT and CDR2 is YNNKEL (reference sequence). The CDR3 sequence: CASSQDTRTGGGYTF. CDR3 DNA: TGTGCCAGCAGCCAAGATACGAGGACAGGGGGTGGCTACACCTTC.

To note about this clone: The junction departs from germline at one end; a sequencing error may be responsible. This chain links TRBV11-2 with TRBJ1-2, with a tentative D call TRBD1 (6 bases). The CDR3 consists of 15 residues. The germline V gene has CDR1 SGHAT and CDR2 FQNNGV. The CDR3 DNA reads TGTGCCAGCAGCGGACTCGGTCGCAGGGGATCTTTATCCTCCTTC. Translation: CASSGLGRRGSLSSF.

This clone was counted a single time. The genes are TRBV6-5 and TRBJ1-1, with D uncertain. The CDR3 spans 10 residues. Germline loops: CDR1 MNHEY, CDR2 SVGAGI. V was pared by 11 bases and J by 7 bases, with 11 bases between. The CDR3 DNA follows: TGTGCCGCGGGGTGGGGTGAAGCTTTCTTT. Translating gives CAAGWGEAFF.

This CDR3 is CASSQVRGNEKLFF. CDR3 coding DNA: TGTGCCAGCAGCCAAGTCAGGGGTAATGAAAAACTGTTTTTT. This chain links TRBV3-1 (or the pseudogene TRBV3-2) with TRBJ1-4; weak D call: TRBD1 (6 bases). V was shortened by 1 base and J by 4 bases, with 7 bases between the two germline ends. CDR3 length equals 14 residues. Germline CDR1 LGHDT, CDR2 YNNKEL (reference sequence).